The 29 T cell receptor beta chains below come from one sample, sequenced in a study of cytomegalovirus exposure and HLA in healthy donors. Amplification used 60 Vbeta primers and 13 Jbeta primers. TCRdb's table, derived via immunoSEQ multiplex PCR, lists solely in-frame clones and lacks some. The repertoire holds 150,000 to 200,000 clones, with under 80% as singletons. Material for sequencing was PBMCs. These receptors originate from a female donor in good health and CMV-seronegative.

The gene calls are TRBV30 and TRBJ2-5; D is perhaps TRBD1 (5 bases). Trimming stripped 1 base from V and 3 bases from J, with 27 bases between. Germline assignment: CDR1 GTSNPN and CDR2 SVGIG (reference sequence). The CDR3 runs 19 residues. DNA for the CDR3: TGTGCCTGGAGTGGTATACCGCGTGCGGCCCAAGGGGATAAAGAGACCCAGTACTTC. Translating it yields CAWSGIPRAAQGDKETQYF. Full variable domain (missing parts from reference TRBV30 and TRBJ2-5): SQTIHQWPATLVQPVGSPLSLECTVEGTSNPNLYWYRQAAGRGLQLLFYSVGIGQISSEVPQNLSASRPQDRQFILSSKKLLLSDSGFYLCAWSGIPRAAQGDKETQYFGPGTRLLVL.

J is TRBJ2-7 and V is TRBV7-9; the match to TRBD2 covers 10 bases. This CDR3 comprises 16 residues. The V segment lost 1 base and the J segment 0 bases; nucleotides outside the gene matches: 3. Germline CDR1 SEHNR, CDR2 FQNEAQ (reference sequence). Here the CDR3 reads CASSLGLAGVSYEQYF. The CDR3 region has the DNA TGTGCCAGCAGCTTAGGGCTAGCGGGGGTCTCCTACGAGCAGTACTTC.

V and J are TRBV9 and TRBJ2-1; tentatively, D is TRBD2 (5 bases). This CDR3 region has 16 residues. V gave up 4 bases and J gave up 0 bases, with 14 bases separating them. Germline V gene sequence: CDR1 SGDLS, CDR2 YYNGEE. CDR3: CASSFRTHSSYNEQFF. The CDR3 nucleotides are TGTGCCAGCAGCTTCCGGACTCATAGCTCCTACAATGAGCAGTTCTTC.

This chain links TRBV5-1 with TRBJ2-5; the D is unclear. V was shortened by 0 bases and J by 4 bases, with 10 bases between the two germline ends. Germline V CDR1 and CDR2: SGHRS, YFSETQ. There are 14 residues in the CDR3. CDR3 in amino acids: CASSLDSTTETQYF. DNA of the CDR3: TGCGCCAGCAGCTTGGATTCGACAACAGAGACCCAGTACTTC. The full variable domain, in which reference TRBV5-1 and TRBJ2-5 provide the parts outside the CDR3, is KAGVTQTPRYLIKTRGQQVTLSCSPISGHRSVSWYQQTPGQGLQFLFEYFSETQRNKGNFPGRFSGRQFSNSRSEMNVSTLELGDSALYLCASSLDSTTETQYFGPGTRLLVL.

CDR3 sequence: CASSPASGSSYNEQFF. The CDR3 coding sequence is TGTGCCAGCTCACCAGCTAGCGGGAGCTCCTACAATGAGCAGTTCTTC. The chain has TRBV18 and TRBJ2-1, with 10 bases lining up with TRBD2. After removal of 2 bases from V and 0 bases from J, the junction contained 1 base not matched to a gene. Germline CDR1 reads KGHSH; CDR2 reads LQKENI. The CDR3 is made up of 16 amino acids.

The chain employs TRBV13 and TRBJ2-5; 7 nucleotides align to TRBD1. CDR1 is PRHDT, CDR2 FYEKMQ, per germline (reference sequence). V lost 5 bases to trimming and J lost 1 base; unmatched junction nucleotides: 7. The CDR3 loop spans 15 amino acids. The CDR3 spells CASSETQGVQETQYF. The DNA for the CDR3 is TGTGCCAGCAGCGAAACGCAGGGGGTCCAAGAGACCCAGTACTTC.

The chain uses TRBV7-7 and TRBJ2-5; D is uncertain. Trimming pared 3 bases from V and 1 base from J, leaving 9 bases between. CDR1 is SSHAT and CDR2 is FNYEAQ in the germline V gene (reference sequence). The CDR3 totals 14 residues. The CDR3 sequence: CASSLILGQETQYF. DNA for the CDR3: TGTGCCAGCAGCTTGATCCTCGGCCAAGAGACCCAGTACTTC. The full variable domain, with the rest looked up from reference TRBV7-7 and TRBJ2-5, is GAGVSQSPRYKVTKRGQDVTLRCDPISSHATLYWYQQALGQGPEFLTYFNYEAQPDKSGLPSDRFSAERPEGSISTLTIQRTEQRDSAMYRCASSLILGQETQYFGPGTRLLVL.

This chain connects TRBV7-9 to TRBJ2-4; TRBD2 is a possible D gene (6 bases). The CDR3 has 16 amino acids. Germline CDR1 SEHNR, CDR2 FQNEAQ (reference sequence). V lost 4 bases and J lost 2, with 15 bases in between. The CDR3: CASSSQAGSPKNIQYF. In DNA form, the CDR3 reads TGTGCCAGCAGCTCTCAAGCGGGCTCCCCCAAAAACATTCAGTACTTC.

This clone was found a few times. The chain joins TRBV6-5 to TRBJ2-5; 10 nucleotides agree with TRBD2. CDR3 length: 16 amino acids. CDR1 is MNHEY and CDR2 is SVGAGI in the germline V gene. The trim removed 4 bases at V and 5 bases at J, leaving 10 bases unmatched. For the CDR3, the DNA is TGTGCCAGCAGTTTCTACCAGCGGGGGGGACGGGAGACCCAGTACTTC. Its protein is CASSFYQRGGRETQYF.

As concerns this clone: Other DNA variants within this sample encode the same CDR3. The chain couples TRBV28 to TRBJ1-2, with D maybe TRBD1 (5 bases). The V end lost 5 bases, the J end lost 4 bases, and 11 bases lay between the germline ends. This CDR3 contains 13 residues. CDR1 and CDR2 (germline): MDHEN, SYDVKM. In DNA, the CDR3 is TGTGCCAGCAGTACGGGGACTCCCTATGGCTACACCTTC. This sequence encodes CASSTGTPYGYTF.

J is TRBJ2-7 and V is TRBV19; 10 positions agree with TRBD1. After removal of 4 bases from V and 5 bases from J, the junction contained 11 bases not matched to a gene. This CDR3 spans 16 amino acids. Germline V lookup: CDR1 LNHDA, CDR2 SQIVND (reference sequence). The CDR3 protein is CASSKAFPGQGDEQYF. CDR3 sequence (DNA): TGTGCCAGTAGTAAAGCCTTCCCCGGACAGGGGGACGAGCAGTACTTC. Full variable domain (remainder filled in from reference TRBV19 and TRBJ2-7): DGGITQSPKYLFRKEGQNVTLSCEQNLNHDAMYWYRQDPGQGLRLIYYSQIVNDFQKGDIAEGYSVSREKKESFPLTVTSAQKNPTAFYLCASSKAFPGQGDEQYFGPGTRLTVT.

This sequence joins TRBV2 and TRBJ1-5, with 7 bases aligning to TRBD1. This CDR3 has 14 residues. CDR1 is SNHLY, CDR2 FYNNEI, per germline. V dropped 4 bases and J dropped 2; count of bases not matched to a gene: 2. The DNA of the CDR3 is TGTGCCAGCAGTGCCACAGGGGGCAATCAGCCCCAGCATTTT. Translating it yields CASSATGGNQPQHF.

The chain is built from TRBV27 and TRBJ1-5; the D is unclear. V lost 6 bases and J lost 0, with 12 bases in between. Per germline, CDR1 MNHEY and CDR2 SMNVEV (reference sequence). The CDR3 length is 15 residues. The CDR3 nucleotides are TGTGCCAGCAGACGGATGGGCGTTAGCAATCAGCCCCAGCATTTT. Amino acids: CASRRMGVSNQPQHF.

The chain carries TRBV2 and TRBJ1-5; D not certain. This CDR3 is built from 16 residues. CDR1 SNHLY and CDR2 FYNNEI come from the germline V gene. The ends were cut back, 1 base at V and 0 bases at J, with 10 bases in the middle. The CDR3 loop reads CASSEVGGYSNQPQHF. CDR3 coding DNA: TGTGCCAGCAGTGAAGTTGGAGGTTATAGCAATCAGCCCCAGCATTTT.

The V and J genes are TRBV19 and TRBJ2-3, with TRBD1 matching 10 bases. The CDR3 is made up of 16 amino acids. CDR1 and CDR2 (germline): LNHDA, SQIVND (reference sequence). The junction had 8 bases not matched to a gene; V was cut back by 5 bases and J by 3 bases. The CDR3 loop reads CASSADRDRGTDTQYF. CDR3 in DNA: TGTGCCAGTAGTGCAGACCGGGACAGGGGAACAGATACGCAGTATTTT.

The chain uses TRBV11-2 and TRBJ1-1; D unresolved. The V and J ends lost 4 bases and 7 bases respectively, with 10 bases between them. Looked up from germline, CDR1 is SGHAT and CDR2 is FQNNGV. CDR3 length equals 12 residues. This CDR3 reads CASSWGGDEAFF. CDR3 bases: TGTGCCAGCAGCTGGGGAGGAGATGAAGCTTTCTTT.

This clone was found once. The chain uses TRBV14 and TRBJ2-7; 7 bases map to TRBD1. The CDR3 length is 15 residues. V was clipped by 3 bases and J by 4 bases; unmatched bases: 9. The germline V gene has CDR1 SGHDN and CDR2 FVKESK. The CDR3 region is CASSQTGKDSYEQYF. Written as DNA, the CDR3 is TGTGCCAGCAGCCAGACAGGGAAGGATTCGTACGAGCAGTACTTC.

The gene calls are TRBV6-1 and TRBJ2-2, with D unresolved. With 7 bases removed from V and 0 bases from J, the gap between germline ends came to 12 bases. There are 15 residues in the CDR3. CDR1 and CDR2 from the germline V gene are MNHNS and SASEGT. This chain's CDR3 is CASTRATANTGELFF. The CDR3 DNA reads TGTGCCAGCACCCGAGCCACAGCGAACACCGGGGAGCTGTTTTTT.

The V gene is TRBV2, the J gene TRBJ2-1, with 10 bases aligning to TRBD1. The CDR3 is 18 amino acids. After removal of 8 bases from V and 4 bases from J, the junction contained 17 bases not matched to a gene. Germline CDR1 SNHLY, CDR2 FYNNEI. In DNA form, the CDR3 reads TGTGCCAGCCCCGACAGGGGGCAAGAATTGGACGGGTACAATGAGCAGTTCTTC. Translating it yields CASPDRGQELDGYNEQFF. Looking up the rest from reference TRBV2 and TRBJ2-1 gives the full variable domain: EPEVTQTPSHQVTQMGQEVILRCVPISNHLYFYWYRQILGQKVEFLVSFYNNEISEKSEIFDDQFSVERPDGSNFTLKIRSTKLEDSAMYFCASPDRGQELDGYNEQFFGPGTRLTVL.

The V and J genes are TRBV7-9 and TRBJ1-1; a weak D match, TRBD1 (5 bases). V was cut by 1 base and J by 2 bases, with 8 bases left in between. This CDR3 has 14 amino acids. The germline gives CDR1 SEHNR, CDR2 FQNEAQ (reference sequence). The CDR3 DNA reads TGTGCCAGCAGCTTAGGTAGGGGTAACACTGAAGCTTTCTTT. Translating it yields CASSLGRGNTEAFF.

The chain recombines TRBV19 with TRBJ2-7; D possibly corresponds to TRBD2 (6 bases). CDR3 size: 13 residues. Germline V gene sequence: CDR1 LNHDA, CDR2 SQIVND (reference sequence). V lost 6 bases, J lost 4 bases, and 13 bases lay in between. This CDR3 is CASRPAGSYEQYF. DNA for the CDR3: TGTGCCAGTAGACCCGCGGGGTCTTACGAGCAGTACTTC.

The gene calls are TRBV6-6 and TRBJ2-7; tentatively, D is TRBD2 (5 bases). The germline V gene encodes CDR1 MNHNY and CDR2 SVGAGI (reference sequence). This CDR3 has 13 amino acids. Trimming took 10 bases from V and 0 from J, leaving 13 bases between them. The CDR3 bases are TGTGCCACCACGGATGGGAGCTCCTACGAGCAGTACTTC. Translation: CATTDGSSYEQYF.

The V gene is TRBV9, the J gene TRBJ2-7, with 12 nucleotides matching TRBD1. Germline V gene lookup returns CDR1 SGDLS and CDR2 YYNGEE. Trimming cost V 2 bases and J 5 bases; bases outside gene matches: 2. This CDR3 region has 14 residues. The CDR3 spells CASSVGTGGDEQYF. For the CDR3, the DNA is TGTGCCAGCAGCGTTGGGACAGGGGGCGACGAGCAGTACTTC.

This clone came up a few times. The genes are TRBV5-4 and TRBJ2-1; D is undetermined. Germline V gives CDR1 SGHNT, CDR2 YYREEE (reference sequence). The CDR3 extends over 15 amino acids. V lost 0 bases and J lost 1, with 8 bases in between. In DNA, the CDR3 is TGTGCCAGCAGCTTGGATAAACAATCCTACAATGAGCAGTTCTTC. Translated, it gives CASSLDKQSYNEQFF.

V gene TRBV27 combines with J gene TRBJ1-5; the D gene is possibly TRBD1 (5 bases). V dropped 4 bases and J dropped 3 bases, with 7 bases sitting between them. This CDR3 is 13 amino acids long. The germline V gene encodes CDR1 MNHEY and CDR2 SMNVEV (reference sequence). The DNA of the CDR3 is TGTGCCAGCAGTTGGGGCCCCAATCAGCCCCAGCATTTT. Protein product: CASSWGPNQPQHF.

This clone appeared a single time. The CDR3 loop is CASSYKLGAGPADTQYF. The CDR3 DNA follows: TGTGCCAGCAGTTATAAGTTGGGGGCAGGCCCTGCAGATACGCAGTATTTT. The rearrangement uses TRBV25-1 and TRBJ2-3; D is perhaps TRBD1 (6 bases). With 5 bases removed from V and 4 bases from J, the gap between germline ends came to 22 bases. The germline CDR1 and CDR2 sequences are MGHDK and SYGVNS. This CDR3 is built from 17 residues.

This clone has only one observation. The V gene is TRBV7-3, the J gene TRBJ2-3; 12 bases match TRBD2. Trimming took 5 bases from V and 8 from J; bases not matched to a gene: 11. Looked up from germline, CDR1 is SGHTA and CDR2 is FQGTGA. This CDR3 is built from 16 residues. The CDR3 DNA sequence: TGTGCCAGCAGCCTCCCTAGCGGGGGGGCGGCCGGTACGCAGTATTTT. Amino acids: CASSLPSGGAAGTQYF.

CDR3 sequence reads: CASSKEVGAGGYTF. The CDR3 region has the DNA TGTGCCAGCAGCAAAGAGGTTGGGGCCGGGGGCTACACCTTC. The gene calls are TRBV21-1 and TRBJ1-2; TRBD1, the D gene given by the table, was not confirmed from the DNA. TRBV21-1 is listed as a pseudogene. CDR3 length equals 14 residues.

The chain joins TRBV30 to TRBJ1-5, with D unresolved. There are 12 residues in the CDR3. V lost 8 bases and J 2 bases, leaving 10 bases between the germline ends. Germline CDR1 reads GTSNPN; CDR2 reads SVGIG (reference sequence). The CDR3, as DNA: TGTGCCGCCCGACAAGGCAATCAGCCCCAGCATTTT. This encodes CAARQGNQPQHF.